The 26 T cell receptor beta chains below come from one sample, sequenced in a study of post-analysis software for immune sequencing data. Study-wide results and caveats: The study found TRBV5-6, TRBV5-1 and TRBV20-1 among several TRBV segments more frequent in patients than controls.

Unique molecular identifiers had been added to the TCR beta cDNA libraries. TCRdb redid the calling of the PCR reads with MiXCR, one entry per CDR3 protein. This table holds 800,000 to 950,000 distinct CDR3 sequences, about 50% found once. Their specific antigens are unknown. The sample was blood. These receptors originate from a girl aged 5 to 17 with multiple sclerosis.

The rearrangement uses TRBV11-1 and TRBJ1-1, with 7 bases fitting TRBD1. This CDR3 is built from 16 residues. In germline, CDR1 is SGHAT, CDR2 FQDESV (reference sequence). The junction had 9 bases not matched to a gene; V was cut back by 5 bases and J by 0 bases. The CDR3, as DNA: TGTGCCAGCAGCCTAAAGACAGGGAGGTTGAACACTGAAGCTTTCTTT. Translating it yields CASSLKTGRLNTEAFF.

The chain links TRBV4-1 to TRBJ1-2, with 7 bases identical to TRBD1. CDR1 is MGHRA and CDR2 is YSYEKL in the germline V gene. The CDR3 has 16 amino acids. J gave up 8 bases and V 1 base, and 13 bases lay outside the gene matches. The CDR3 spells CASSQALQGTDMGYTF. The CDR3 nucleotides are TGCGCCAGCAGCCAAGCCCTTCAGGGGACAGACATGGGCTACACCTTC.

The CDR3 sequence is CASSSSGGGKPDYGYTF. CDR3 DNA sequence: TGTGCCAGCAGCTCTTCCGGAGGGGGGAAGCCCGACTATGGCTACACCTTC. The chain carries TRBV4-2 and TRBJ1-2, with D possibly matching TRBD1 (6 bases). The CDR3 extends over 17 amino acids. The ends were cut back, 5 bases at V and 3 bases at J, with 22 bases in the middle. Per the germline V gene, CDR1 is LGHNA and CDR2 is YNFKEQ.

V usage is TRBV29-1 and J usage is TRBJ2-1; 10 bases agree with TRBD2. This CDR3 is 18 amino acids long. Germline V lookup: CDR1 SQVTM, CDR2 ANQGSEA. Trimming at V came to 5 bases and at J to 0 bases, leaving 13 bases not matched to a gene. CDR3 sequence reads: CSVRSGRFGLGSYNEQFF. CDR3 nucleotides: TGCAGCGTTCGTAGCGGGAGGTTCGGTCTTGGCTCCTACAATGAGCAGTTCTTC.

The V and J genes are TRBV10-3 and TRBJ2-7; maybe TRBD1 (5 bases). The assigned J gene may be wrong: the sequence end matches TRBJ2-5 better. CDR1 ENHRY and CDR2 SYGVKD come from the germline V gene. CDR3 size: 19 residues. In nucleotides, the CDR3 is TGTGCCATCAGTGCGGCAGGGCACTTAGGAAGGCTCGTATCGGAGACCCAGTACTTC. Protein sequence: CAISAAGHLGRLVSETQYF.

The chain is built from TRBV20-1 and TRBJ1-6; D call uncertain. CDR1 and CDR2 (germline): DFQATT, SNEGSKA (reference sequence). Trimming stripped 3 bases from V and 0 bases from J, with 6 bases between. There are 14 residues in the CDR3. The CDR3, as DNA: TGCAGTGCTAGGACCAGCTCCTATAATTCACCCCTCCACTTT. As protein: CSARTSSYNSPLHF.

The rearrangement links TRBV7-9 to TRBJ2-7, with D maybe TRBD1 (7 bases). Germline lookup yields CDR1 SEHNR and CDR2 FQNEAQ (reference sequence). The CDR3 is 14 amino acids. Trimming shortened V by 3 bases and J by 5 bases, and 14 bases separated the two germline ends. The CDR3: CASSFYRGGDEQYF. The CDR3 DNA follows: TGTGCCAGCAGCTTTTACAGGGGAGGCGACGAGCAGTACTTC.

CDR3 residues: CAISRAGTTQETQYF. As DNA, the CDR3 is TGTGCCATCAGCCGAGCCGGGACAACGCAAGAGACCCAGTACTTC. The rearrangement uses TRBV10-3 and TRBJ2-5; tentatively, D is TRBD1 (6 bases). The CDR3 consists of 15 residues. Trimming took off 6 bases at V and 2 bases at J, with 16 bases between the two ends. Germline assignment: CDR1 ENHRY and CDR2 SYGVKD.

The genes are TRBV27 and TRBJ1-5, with a tentative D call TRBD1 (6 bases). Germline values: CDR1 MNHEY, CDR2 SMNVEV (reference sequence). The V end was cut by 6 bases, the J end by 8 bases, with 17 bases between. There are 14 residues in the CDR3. The CDR3 reads CASSWRGAGEPQHF. The CDR3 DNA is TGTGCCAGCAGCTGGAGGGGGGCTGGGGAGCCCCAGCATTTT.

This clonotype was detected a few times. This chain joins TRBV10-1 and TRBJ2-7, with TRBD1 matching over 12 bases. The J segment lost 5 bases and the V segment lost 3 bases, leaving 2 bases of the junction unmatched. This CDR3 region has 14 residues. Germline values: CDR1 WNHNN, CDR2 SYGVQD (reference sequence). The CDR3 bases are TGCGCCAGCAGTGATGGGACAGGGGGCCACGAGCAGTACTTC. It encodes CASSDGTGGHEQYF.

This clonotype was seen only a few times. This chain uses TRBV7-9 with TRBJ2-7; D unresolved. Germline V lookup: CDR1 SEHNR, CDR2 FQNEAQ (reference sequence). Trimming took 2 bases from V and 5 from J, leaving 7 bases between them. This CDR3 is 12 amino acids long. The CDR3 DNA follows: TGTGCCAGCAGCTTAATGACCAACGAGCAGTACTTC. It translates to CASSLMTNEQYF.

This rearrangement joins TRBV6-6 to TRBJ1-4; D possibly corresponds to TRBD1 (6 bases). Germline CDR1 is MNHNY and CDR2 is SVGAGI (reference sequence). The CDR3 consists of 14 residues. V was pared by 7 bases and J by 5 bases, with 14 bases between. The CDR3 protein is CASTDWGANEKLFF. CDR3 sequence (DNA): TGTGCCAGCACCGACTGGGGGGCGAATGAAAAACTGTTTTTT.

This clonotype was seen a few times. The rearrangement uses TRBV7-9 and TRBJ2-5; perhaps TRBD2 as D (7 bases). The J call is in doubt because the DNA end fits TRBJ2-7 better. The germline CDR1 and CDR2 sequences are SEHNR and FQNEAQ (reference sequence). The CDR3 contains 13 residues. In DNA form, the CDR3 reads TGTGCCAGCAGTTTTCCCGGGGGGCACGAGCAGTACTTC. Protein product: CASSFPGGHEQYF.

The chain has TRBV7-2 and TRBJ2-7; 8 bases are shared with TRBD1. Germline values: CDR1 SGHTA, CDR2 FQGNSA. With V trimmed by 1 base and J by 0 bases, 8 bases remained unmatched. This CDR3 contains 17 residues. This CDR3 reads CASSLGGQESSSYEQYF. DNA of the CDR3: TGTGCCAGCAGCTTAGGGGGACAGGAATCGAGCTCCTACGAGCAGTACTTC.

V usage is TRBV20-1 and J usage is TRBJ1-2; TRBD1 agrees at 8 bases. This CDR3 comprises 14 residues. V trimming: 5 bases; J trimming: 5 bases; junction bases outside the gene matches: 10. Germline V gene data show CDR1 as DFQATT and CDR2 as SNEGSKA (reference sequence). The chain's CDR3 is CSAVTGTGAYGYTF. CDR3 nucleotide sequence: TGCAGTGCTGTCACCGGGACAGGAGCTTATGGCTACACCTTC.

The chain combines TRBV7-3 with TRBJ2-1; maybe TRBD2 (5 bases). Germline lookup yields CDR1 SGHTA and CDR2 FQGTGA. The V end lost 4 bases, the J end lost 6 bases, and 13 bases lay between the germline ends. CDR3 length: 14 amino acids. DNA for the CDR3: TGTGCCAGCAGCTCCTCGAGGCTAGCCAATGAGCAGTTCTTC. Its protein product is CASSSSRLANEQFF.

The chain links TRBV20-1 to TRBJ2-6; maybe TRBD1 (6 bases). The V end lost 5 bases, the J end lost 2 bases, and 10 bases lay between the germline ends. This CDR3 region has 14 residues. The V gene's germline CDR1 is DFQATT and CDR2 SNEGSKA (reference sequence). The CDR3 DNA reads as TGCAGTGCTGAGGGGGAGACTGGGGCCAACGTCCTGACTTTC. This gives the protein CSAEGETGANVLTF.

V usage is TRBV30 and J usage is TRBJ1-2; D unclear. Germline CDR1 is GTSNPN and CDR2 is SVGIG (reference sequence). This CDR3 region has 11 residues. The germline V and J ends were trimmed by 0 bases and 4 bases, with 3 bases remaining between them. This CDR3 reads CAWSVPYGYTF. In DNA form, the CDR3 reads TGTGCCTGGAGTGTACCCTATGGCTACACCTTC.

The V and J genes are TRBV18 and TRBJ2-1; TRBD2 agrees at 15 bases. The CDR3 is 17 residues long. The germline V gene encodes CDR1 KGHSH and CDR2 LQKENI. Trimming removed 2 bases from V and 8 bases from J; junction bases left unmatched: 7. The CDR3 here is CASSPRTSGRASHEQFF. The CDR3 nucleotides are TGTGCCAGCTCACCAAGGACTAGCGGGAGGGCCAGCCATGAGCAGTTCTTC.

This clonotype was found a few times. The junction shows a germline mismatch at one end, possibly a read error. The rearrangement joins TRBV7-2 to TRBJ2-7, with a tentative D call TRBD1 (6 bases). Germline lookup yields CDR1 SGHTA and CDR2 FQGNSA. The CDR3 is 14 residues long. The DNA of the CDR3 is TGTGCCAGCAGGTTAGGGGGTAGGGAGTACGAGCAGTACTTC. Residues: CASRLGGREYEQYF.

This clonotype turned up a few times. The chain joins TRBV12-3 or TRBV12-4 to TRBJ2-5, with no clear D. V was shortened by 7 bases and J by 4 bases, with 16 bases between the two germline ends. The CDR3 contains 14 residues. The CDR3 is CASTLSVIPETQYF. CDR3 nucleotides: TGTGCCAGCACCCTCTCCGTGATTCCAGAGACCCAGTACTTC.

This clonotype was detected only a few times. V is TRBV20-1 and J is TRBJ2-7; D possibly corresponds to TRBD2 (5 bases). In germline, CDR1 is DFQATT, CDR2 SNEGSKA (reference sequence). CDR3 length: 13 residues. V was shortened by 3 bases and J by 3 bases, with 12 bases between the two germline ends. This CDR3 reads CSARDSLDYEQYF. The DNA for the CDR3 is TGCAGTGCTAGGGACTCACTAGACTACGAGCAGTACTTC.

The chain is built from TRBV3-1 and TRBJ2-1; possibly TRBD2 for D (5 bases). The CDR3 totals 15 residues. V was trimmed by 0 bases and J by 7 bases, leaving 13 bases between them. Germline CDR1 and CDR2: LGHDT and YNNKEL (reference sequence). In DNA, the CDR3 is TGTGCCAGCAGCCAAGACATACTCCGGGGAAATGAGCAGTTCTTC. As protein: CASSQDILRGNEQFF.

This chain joins TRBV4-1 and TRBJ2-7; 7 nucleotides line up with TRBD1. After removal of 0 bases from V and 4 bases from J, the junction contained 6 bases not matched to a gene. The germline gives CDR1 MGHRA, CDR2 YSYEKL. The CDR3 contains 15 residues. The CDR3 reads CASSQDDGRGYEQYF. The CDR3 nucleotides are TGCGCCAGCAGCCAAGATGATGGCAGGGGGTACGAGCAGTACTTC.

The sample holds a few counts of this clonotype. The chain links TRBV29-1 to TRBJ2-1; D gene ambiguous. This CDR3 region has 16 residues. Germline CDR1 is SQVTM and CDR2 is ANQGSEA. V gave up 4 bases and J gave up 0 bases, with 16 bases separating them. The CDR3 reads CSVARSGSSSYNEQFF. CDR3 bases: TGCAGCGTTGCTCGGTCCGGTTCGAGCTCCTACAATGAGCAGTTCTTC.

This clonotype was counted only a few times. This chain uses TRBV25-1 with TRBJ2-3; 7 bases fit TRBD2. Germline V lookup: CDR1 MGHDK, CDR2 SYGVNS. Unmatched junction bases numbered 9, after V lost 4 bases and J lost 14 bases. The CDR3 length is 12 residues. CDR3 amino acids: CASSAPAGKGYF. The CDR3 DNA reads TGTGCCAGCAGTGCACCAGCGGGAAAGGGGTATTTT.